This T cell receptor (beta chain) was retrieved from a study of T cell responses to AZD1222 COVID-19 vaccine. Produced via immunoSEQ multiplex PCR; TCRdb's table is partial and in-frame only. The table shows approximately 65,000 clones, with around three quarters occurring only once. General observations from the study: Just a handful of people given AZD1222 tested seropositive at baseline. An increase in Spike-specific TCR breadth and depth was observed after two AZD1222 doses.

Note on this clone: What it recognizes is unknown.

This CDR3 has 14 amino acids. From germline, CDR1 is LNHDA and CDR2 SQIVND (reference sequence). The V segment lost 6 bases and the J segment 7 bases; nucleotides outside the gene matches: 11. The specimen comprised peripheral blood, sampled on day 0 of AZD1222 vaccination. This TCR derives from an adult in good health. V usage is TRBV19 and J usage is TRBJ1-2; TRBD1 matches 7 bases. The CDR3 DNA reads as TGTGCCAGTAGCAGGACAGGCGCAGGGGTTGGCTACACCTTC. Its protein is CASSRTGAGVGYTF.